Sequencing of this T cell receptor beta chain was carried out in a study of immune evolution from preneoplasia to lung adenocarcinoma (dated by TCRdb to the early 2020s). General notes on the study: The study combined immune gene expression, TCR sequencing and multiplex immunofluorescence to profile immune contexture across lung adenocarcinoma precursors and invasive adenocarcinoma. TCR sequencing data were obtained from under 60 patients. The immune data were combined with whole exome sequencing and methylation data from the same cohort of nodules. The sample size depended on which specimens were available, not on a prior power calculation. According to the study, roughly 100 samples were used for TCR sequencing. POLYSOLVER was used to infer class I HLA alleles from exome data, and LOHHLA was used to detect allele-specific HLA loss. Resected precursor lesions (AAH, AIS, MIA) and invasive adenocarcinomas were each compared against paired morphologically normal lung tissue. The overall cohort was made up of 53 patients with pulmonary nodules who had surgical resection.

The immunoSEQ hsTCRbeta Kit was used to sequence TCR beta CDR3 regions from DNA. The paper's processing steps were these. The ImmunoSEQ Analyzer was used to analyse the TCR sequencing data. T cell clonality was defined as 1 minus Pielou's evenness, calculated on productive rearrangements. To measure T cell diversity, the inverse Simpson index was applied to productive templates. T cell density was defined as TCR beta template counts normalized to usable DNA, with usable DNA estimated by amplification and sequencing of housekeeping genes. Two-sided Kruskal-Wallis tests were used to compare TCR metrics across histologic stages. In its TCRdb copy, this immuneACCESS table keeps in-frame sequences only and misses some clones. Where compared with another copy, unresolved V genes explain less than half of these, and the others have no known cause. The DNA was the basis for D and trimming; V, J and clone size are from that table. The sample contains a few thousand clones, 40% to 60% of them found a single time. The top ten hold under 9% of the sample.

V is pared back by 0 bases and J by 1 base, with 9 bases lying between the germline termini. CDR1 and CDR2, looked up from the germline V gene, are LGHNA and YNFKEQ. The CDR3 sequence holds 15 residues, the cysteine and phenylalanine included. Only the CDR3 part of the read is kept: 45 bases, read in frame from the first base. Overall results and qualifications from the work: Top T cell clone frequencies were highest in normal lung and appeared to decrease progressively from AAH through AIS, MIA and invasive adenocarcinoma. Because every patient came from Japan and China, how well the results apply to Western populations was uncertain. Findings were based on association rather than direct causation; larger cohorts with long-term follow-up and longitudinal biopsies were deemed needed. Clonality was highest in normal lung, while later-stage lesions appeared to show lower clonality but higher T cell density and diversity.

Patients underwent resection in Japan or China between the mid-2010s and the late 2010s. Two lung cancer pathologists independently confirmed the histologic diagnosis of each case on H&E slides. The AllPrep DNA/RNA FFPE Kit was used to isolate DNA from FFPE tissue. As concerns this clone: The antigen it binds to is not known. It has no much larger one-base neighbor in the sample; base qualities were not kept.

The rearranged chain carries TRBV4-2 and TRBJ1-1; the D region possibly corresponds to TRBD1 (5 bases align). The receptor comes from a person aged 45-60 years with lung adenocarcinoma. Specimen: FFPE normal lung tissue adjacent to the tumor. In nucleotide form, the sequence is TGTGCCAGCAGCCAAGATAAGGGGTCGAACACTGAAGCTTTCTTT. This yields the protein CASSQDKGSNTEAFF.